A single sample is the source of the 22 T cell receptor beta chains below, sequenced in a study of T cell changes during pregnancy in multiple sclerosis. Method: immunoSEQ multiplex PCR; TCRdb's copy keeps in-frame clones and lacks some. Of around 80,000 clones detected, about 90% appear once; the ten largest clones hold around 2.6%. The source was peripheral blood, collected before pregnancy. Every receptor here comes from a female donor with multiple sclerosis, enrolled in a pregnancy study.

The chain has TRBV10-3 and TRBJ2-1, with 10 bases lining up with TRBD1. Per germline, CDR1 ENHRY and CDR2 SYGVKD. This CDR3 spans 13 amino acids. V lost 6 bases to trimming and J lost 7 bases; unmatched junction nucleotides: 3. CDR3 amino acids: CAIRGQGGNEQFF. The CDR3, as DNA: TGTGCCATCAGAGGACAGGGGGGAAATGAGCAGTTCTTC.

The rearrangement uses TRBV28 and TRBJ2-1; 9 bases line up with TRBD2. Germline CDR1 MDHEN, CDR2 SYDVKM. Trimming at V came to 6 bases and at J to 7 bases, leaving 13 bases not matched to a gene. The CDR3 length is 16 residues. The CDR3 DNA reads TGTGCCAGCAGCCCTCCTCGACTAGCGGCGATGAATGAGCAGTTCTTC. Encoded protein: CASSPPRLAAMNEQFF.

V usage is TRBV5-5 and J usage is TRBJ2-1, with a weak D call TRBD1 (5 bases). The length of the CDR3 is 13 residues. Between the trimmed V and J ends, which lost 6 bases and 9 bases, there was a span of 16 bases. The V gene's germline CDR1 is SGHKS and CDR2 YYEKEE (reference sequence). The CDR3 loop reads CASIRAPGGEQFF. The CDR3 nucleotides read TGTGCCAGCATCAGGGCTCCCGGCGGTGAGCAGTTCTTC.

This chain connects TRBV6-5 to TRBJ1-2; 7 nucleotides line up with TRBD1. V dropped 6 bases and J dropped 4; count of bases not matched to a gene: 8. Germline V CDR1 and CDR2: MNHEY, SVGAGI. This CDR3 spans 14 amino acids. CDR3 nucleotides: TGTGCCAGCAGGACCGACAGGGCTTTCTATGGCTACACCTTC. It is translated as CASRTDRAFYGYTF.

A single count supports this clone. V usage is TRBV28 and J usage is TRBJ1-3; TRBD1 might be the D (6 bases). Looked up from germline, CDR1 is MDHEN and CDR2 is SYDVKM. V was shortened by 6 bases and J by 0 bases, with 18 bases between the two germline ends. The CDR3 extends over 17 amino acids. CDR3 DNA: TGTGCCAGCAGCTCGGACAGAAGTAAAAGCTCTGGAAACACCATATATTTT. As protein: CASSSDRSKSSGNTIYF.

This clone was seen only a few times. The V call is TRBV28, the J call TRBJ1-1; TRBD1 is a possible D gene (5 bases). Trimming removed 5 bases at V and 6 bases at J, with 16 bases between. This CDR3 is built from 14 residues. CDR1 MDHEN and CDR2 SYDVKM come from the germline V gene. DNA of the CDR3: TGTGCCAGCAGTGGAAGACAGACATGGGCTGAAGCTTTCTTT. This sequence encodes CASSGRQTWAEAFF.

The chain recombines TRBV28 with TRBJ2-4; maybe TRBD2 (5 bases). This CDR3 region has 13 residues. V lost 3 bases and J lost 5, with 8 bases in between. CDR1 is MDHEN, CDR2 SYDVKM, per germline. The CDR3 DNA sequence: TGTGCCAGCAGTTTCCGACTACAAAACATTCAGTACTTC. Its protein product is CASSFRLQNIQYF.

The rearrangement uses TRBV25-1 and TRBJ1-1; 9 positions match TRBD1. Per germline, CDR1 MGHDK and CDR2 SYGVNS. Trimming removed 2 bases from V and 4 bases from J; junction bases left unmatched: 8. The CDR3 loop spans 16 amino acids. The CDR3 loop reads CASSEARADRGTEAFF. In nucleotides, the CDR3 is TGTGCCAGCAGTGAAGCCCGGGCGGACAGGGGCACTGAAGCTTTCTTT. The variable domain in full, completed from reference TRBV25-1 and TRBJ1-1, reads EADIYQTPRYLVIGTGKKITLECSQTMGHDKMYWYQQDPGMELHLIHYSYGVNSTEKGDLSSESTVSRIRTEHFPLTLESARPSHTSQYLCASSEARADRGTEAFFGQGTRLTVV.

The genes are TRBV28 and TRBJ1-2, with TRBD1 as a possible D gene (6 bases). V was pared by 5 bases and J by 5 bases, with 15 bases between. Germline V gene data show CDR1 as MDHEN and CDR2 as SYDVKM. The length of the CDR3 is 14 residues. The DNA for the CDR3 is TGTGCCAGCAGTACCAATCACAGGGCATATGGCTACACCTTC. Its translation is CASSTNHRAYGYTF.

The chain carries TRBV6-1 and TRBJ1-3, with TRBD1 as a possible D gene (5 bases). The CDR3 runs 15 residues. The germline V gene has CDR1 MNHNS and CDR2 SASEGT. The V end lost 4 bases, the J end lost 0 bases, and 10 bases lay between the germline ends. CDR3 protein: CASSVRQSSGNTIYF. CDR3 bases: TGTGCCAGCAGTGTACGACAGAGCTCTGGAAACACCATATATTTT.

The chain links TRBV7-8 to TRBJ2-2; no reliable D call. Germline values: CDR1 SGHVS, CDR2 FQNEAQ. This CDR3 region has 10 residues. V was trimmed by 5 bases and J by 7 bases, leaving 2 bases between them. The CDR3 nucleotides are TGTGCCAGCAGCCTCGGGGAGCTGTTTTTT. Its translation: CASSLGELFF.

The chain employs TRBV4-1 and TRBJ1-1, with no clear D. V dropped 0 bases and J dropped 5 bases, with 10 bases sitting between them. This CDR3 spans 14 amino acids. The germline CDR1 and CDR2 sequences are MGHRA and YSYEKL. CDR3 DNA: TGCGCCAGCAGCCAAGATCCGGGTAAAACTGAAGCTTTCTTT. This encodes CASSQDPGKTEAFF.

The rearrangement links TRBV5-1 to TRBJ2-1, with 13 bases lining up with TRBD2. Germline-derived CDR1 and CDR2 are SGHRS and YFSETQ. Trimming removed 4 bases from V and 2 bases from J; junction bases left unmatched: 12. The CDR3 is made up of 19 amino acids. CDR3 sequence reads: CASSPTPGTSGITYNEQFF. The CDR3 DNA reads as TGCGCCAGCAGCCCGACACCCGGGACTAGCGGGATAACCTACAATGAGCAGTTCTTC.

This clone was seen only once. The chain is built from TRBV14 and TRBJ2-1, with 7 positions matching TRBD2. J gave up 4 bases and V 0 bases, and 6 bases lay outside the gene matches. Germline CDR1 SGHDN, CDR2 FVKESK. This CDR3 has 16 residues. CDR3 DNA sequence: TGTGCCAGCAGCCAAGAAGCTAGCGGAGCTTACAATGAGCAGTTCTTC. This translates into CASSQEASGAYNEQFF.

CDR3 residues: CAWSPRQYNSPLHF. For the CDR3, the DNA is TGTGCCTGGAGTCCCAGACAGTATAATTCACCCCTCCACTTT. The chain uses TRBV30 and TRBJ1-6; a possible D gene is TRBD1 (5 bases). Trimming pared 2 bases from V and 4 bases from J, leaving 9 bases between. CDR1 is GTSNPN and CDR2 is SVGIG in the germline V gene (reference sequence). This CDR3 has 14 amino acids.

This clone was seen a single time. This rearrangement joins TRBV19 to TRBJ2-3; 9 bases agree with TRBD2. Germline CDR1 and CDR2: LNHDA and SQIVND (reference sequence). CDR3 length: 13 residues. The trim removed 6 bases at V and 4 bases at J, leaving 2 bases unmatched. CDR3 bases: TGTGCCAGTAGGCGGGAGGGCGCAGATACGCAGTATTTT. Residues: CASRREGADTQYF.

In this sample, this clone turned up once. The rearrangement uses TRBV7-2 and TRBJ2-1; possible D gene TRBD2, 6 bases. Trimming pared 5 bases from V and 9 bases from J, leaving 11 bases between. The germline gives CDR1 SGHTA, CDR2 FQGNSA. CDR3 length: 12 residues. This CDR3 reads CASSLMEGEQFF. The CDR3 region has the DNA TGTGCCAGCAGCCTGATGGAGGGTGAGCAGTTCTTC.

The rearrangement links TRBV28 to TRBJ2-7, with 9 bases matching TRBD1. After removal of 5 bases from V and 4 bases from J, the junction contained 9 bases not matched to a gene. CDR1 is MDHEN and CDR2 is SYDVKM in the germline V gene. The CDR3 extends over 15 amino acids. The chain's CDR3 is CASSTSGQGRYEQYF. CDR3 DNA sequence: TGTGCCAGCAGTACCTCGGGACAGGGTAGATACGAGCAGTACTTC.

In DNA, the CDR3 is TGTGCCAGCTCGGGACTAGGCGGTACCGGGGAGCTGTTTTTT. Translating it yields CASSGLGGTGELFF. V and J are TRBV6-5 and TRBJ2-2, with TRBD2 identical over 8 bases. The V and J ends lost 8 bases and 5 bases, in that order; junction bases with no gene match: 7. CDR1 is MNHEY and CDR2 is SVGAGI in the germline V gene. The CDR3 spans 14 residues.

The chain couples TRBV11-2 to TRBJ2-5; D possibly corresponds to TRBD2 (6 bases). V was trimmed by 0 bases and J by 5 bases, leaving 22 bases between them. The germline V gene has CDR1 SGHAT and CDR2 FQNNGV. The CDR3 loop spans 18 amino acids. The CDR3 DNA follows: TGTGCCAGCAGCTTAGATGTGCGCCAGGGACTTAGGAAGGAGACCCAGTACTTC. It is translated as CASSLDVRQGLRKETQYF.

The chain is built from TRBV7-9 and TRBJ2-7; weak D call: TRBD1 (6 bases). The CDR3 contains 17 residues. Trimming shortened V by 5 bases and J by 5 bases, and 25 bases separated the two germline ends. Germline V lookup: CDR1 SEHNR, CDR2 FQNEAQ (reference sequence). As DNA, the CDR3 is TGTGCCAGCAGCGAATTTGCGCTGGGACATCCCACTGACGAGCAGTACTTC. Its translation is CASSEFALGHPTDEQYF.

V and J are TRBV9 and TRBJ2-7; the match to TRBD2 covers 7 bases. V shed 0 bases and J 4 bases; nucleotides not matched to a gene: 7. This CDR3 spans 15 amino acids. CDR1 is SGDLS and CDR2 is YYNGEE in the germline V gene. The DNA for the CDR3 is TGTGCCAGCAGCGTAGGAGCGGCGGGAGTATACGAGCAGTACTTC. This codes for CASSVGAAGVYEQYF.